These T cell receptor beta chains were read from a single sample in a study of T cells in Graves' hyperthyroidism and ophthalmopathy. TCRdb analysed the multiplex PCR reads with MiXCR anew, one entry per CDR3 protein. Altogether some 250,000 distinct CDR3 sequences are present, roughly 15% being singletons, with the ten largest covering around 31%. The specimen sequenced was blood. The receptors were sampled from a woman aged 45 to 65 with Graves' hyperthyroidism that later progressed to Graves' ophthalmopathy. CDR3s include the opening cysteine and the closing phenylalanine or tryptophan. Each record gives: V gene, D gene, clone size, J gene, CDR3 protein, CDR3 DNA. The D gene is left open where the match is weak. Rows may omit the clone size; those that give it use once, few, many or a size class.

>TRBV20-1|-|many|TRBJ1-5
CSASEGPYSNQPQHF
TGCAGTGCTAGTGAGGGGCCCTATAGCAATCAGCCCCAGCATTTT
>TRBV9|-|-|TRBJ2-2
CASSADTGELFF
TGTGCCAGCAGCGCGGACACCGGGGAGCTGTTTTTT
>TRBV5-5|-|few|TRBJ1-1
CASVEYTEAFF
TGTGCCAGCGTCGAGTACACTGAAGCTTTCTTT
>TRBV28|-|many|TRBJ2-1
CASNPAGTDNNEQFF
TGTGCCAGCAACCCAGCCGGGACGGATAACAATGAGCAGTTCTTC
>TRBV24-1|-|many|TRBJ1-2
CATSESGFGGYTF
TGTGCCACCAGTGAGTCAGGGTTCGGTGGCTACACCTTC
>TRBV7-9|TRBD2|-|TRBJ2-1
CASSLMGTSVSEQFF
TGTGCCAGCAGCTTAATGGGGACTAGCGTGAGTGAGCAGTTCTTC
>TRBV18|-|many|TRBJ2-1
CASSPQNSHNEQFF
TGTGCCAGCTCACCACAAAACAGCCACAATGAGCAGTTCTTC
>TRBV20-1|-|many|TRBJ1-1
CSAPFGANTEAFF
TGCAGTGCTCCCTTCGGGGCGAACACTGAAGCTTTCTTT
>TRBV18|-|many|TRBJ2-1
CASSPISGGNEQFF
TGTGCCAGCTCACCAATTTCCGGGGGCAATGAGCAGTTCTTC
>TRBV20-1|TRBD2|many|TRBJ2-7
CSAVGLAGDLGQYF
TGCAGTGCTGTGGGACTAGCGGGAGACCTTGGGCAGTACTTC
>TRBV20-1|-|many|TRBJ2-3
CSAMESTDTQYF
TGCAGTGCTATGGAGAGCACAGATACGCAGTATTTT
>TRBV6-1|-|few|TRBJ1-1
CASSRVSTSEAFF
TGTGCCAGCAGTCGGGTCTCGACAAGTGAAGCTTTCTTT
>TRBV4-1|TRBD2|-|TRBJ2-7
CASSQDRLADSYEQYF
TGCGCCAGCAGCCAAGATAGACTAGCGGACTCCTACGAGCAGTACTTC
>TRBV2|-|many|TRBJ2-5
CASSEVGTQYF
TGTGCCAGCAGTGAAGTAGGGACCCAGTACTTC
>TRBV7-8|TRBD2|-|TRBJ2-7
CASSPRLAGALGEQYF
TGTGCCAGCAGCCCCCGACTAGCGGGAGCTTTGGGCGAGCAGTACTTC
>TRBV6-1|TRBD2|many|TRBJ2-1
CASSELAGEGNEQFF
TGTGCCAGCAGTGAACTAGCGGGAGAGGGGAATGAGCAGTTCTTC
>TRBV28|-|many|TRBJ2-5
CASSSALGPQETQYF
TGTGCCAGCAGTTCTGCCCTGGGTCCACAAGAGACCCAGTACTTC
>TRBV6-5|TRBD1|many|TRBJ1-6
CASSYDGQASSYNSPLHF
TGTGCCAGCAGTTACGATGGACAGGCGAGCTCCTATAATTCACCCCTCCACTTT
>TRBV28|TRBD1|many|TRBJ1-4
CASTNLDRGGKLFF
TGTGCCAGCACTAACCTGGACAGGGGGGGAAAACTGTTTTTT
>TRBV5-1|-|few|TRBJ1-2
CASNSDTGSYGYTF
TGCGCCAGCAACTCGGACACCGGGAGCTATGGCTACACCTTC
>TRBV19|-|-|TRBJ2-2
CASLSGHANTGELFF
TGTGCCAGCCTCAGCGGGCACGCGAACACCGGGGAGCTGTTTTTT
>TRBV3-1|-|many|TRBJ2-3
CASSALEDTQYF
TGTGCCAGCAGCGCGCTTGAAGATACGCAGTATTTT
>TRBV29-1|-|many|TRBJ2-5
CSVSALGLLETQYF
TGCAGCGTTTCCGCCCTTGGGCTATTAGAGACCCAGTACTTC
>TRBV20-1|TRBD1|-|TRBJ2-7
CSARDRLPQGTRCEQYF
TGCAGTGCTAGAGATCGCTTACCACAGGGGACACGGTGCGAGCAGTACTTC
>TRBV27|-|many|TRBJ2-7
CARRGRGYSYEQYF
TGTGCCAGGCGAGGGCGGGGTTACTCCTACGAGCAGTACTTC
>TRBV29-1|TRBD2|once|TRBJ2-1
CSVWGGTSGRANYSEQFF
TGCAGCGTCTGGGGGGGGACTAGCGGGAGGGCAAACTACAGTGAGCAGTTCTTC
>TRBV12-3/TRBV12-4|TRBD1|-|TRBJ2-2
CASTRTGGTGELFF
TGTGCCAGCACCCGGACAGGGGGCACCGGGGAGCTGTTTTTT
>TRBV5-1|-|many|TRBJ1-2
CASSPGGNYGYTF
TGCGCCAGCAGCCCGGGAGGGAACTATGGCTACACCTTC